The subject of this entry is one TCR beta chain. The sample originates from a study of T-cell reconstitution after alpha-beta-depleted transplantation in children. For TCRbeta, the library was prepared with unique molecular identifiers. MiXCR, applied by TCRdb to the PCR reads, yields one record per CDR3 protein. The table shows hundreds of thousands of distinct CDR3 sequences, with more than 10% occurring only once. Germline CDR1 reads MDHEN; CDR2 reads SYDVKM. The CDR3 contains 15 residues. Losses at the gene ends were 6 bases for V and 5 bases for J; bases not matched to a gene: 9. This sample comprised PBMCs, obtained from the stem cell graft. The chain employs TRBV28 and TRBJ2-1, with TRBD2 identical over 8 bases. This TCR came from a human donor who donated a stem cell graft to a child with Fanconi anemia. The chain's CDR3 is CASSAGGGQNNEQFF. Here the CDR3 DNA reads TGTGCCAGCAGCGCCGGGGGGGGCCAAAACAATGAGCAGTTCTTC. Based on the CDR3 plus reference TRBV28 and TRBJ2-1, the full variable domain is DVKVTQSSRYLVKRTGEKVFLECVQDMDHENMFWYRQDPGLGLRLIYFSYDVKMKEKGDIPEGYSVSREKKERFSLILESASTNQTSMYLCASSAGGGQNNEQFFGPGTRLTVL.